Below are 21 T cell receptor beta chains sequenced from a single sample in a study of T-cell memory formation after mild COVID-19. TCRdb redid the calling of the 5' RACE reads with MiXCR, one entry per CDR3 protein. The sample shows around 300,000 distinct CDR3 sequences, around 15% of them seen only once. Input material: PBMCs or a T cell subset sorted from them (not recorded which). The receptors derive from a man in his late teens or twenties who had mild COVID-19 (a few samples of this study predate the infection). Cell type and time point are not known.

The V call is TRBV28, the J call TRBJ2-2; TRBD1 aligns across 9 bases. The CDR3 has 15 residues. Germline CDR1 and CDR2: MDHEN and SYDVKM. Trimming at V came to 6 bases and at J to 8 bases, leaving 10 bases not matched to a gene. The CDR3 bases are TGTGCCAGCAGGCCTCCGGGACAGGGAAGAGGGGAGCTGTTTTTT. Its translation: CASRPPGQGRGELFF.

In this sample, this clonotype turned up once. The chain carries TRBV6-1 and TRBJ1-2; maybe TRBD1 (6 bases). The V end lost 5 bases, the J end lost 5 bases, and 18 bases lay between the germline ends. There are 15 residues in the CDR3. Germline CDR1 MNHNS, CDR2 SASEGT. CDR3 protein: CASSPQGSAYYGYTF. DNA of the CDR3: TGTGCCAGCAGTCCACAGGGTTCCGCATATTATGGCTACACCTTC.

This clonotype has only a few counts. This rearrangement joins TRBV7-9 to TRBJ2-3; D ambiguous. Germline V gene lookup returns CDR1 SEHNR and CDR2 FQNEAQ (reference sequence). The V gene lost 3 bases and the J gene lost 2 bases, with 6 bases spanning the gap. This CDR3 comprises 13 residues. CDR3 DNA sequence: TGTGCCAGCAGCTTGCAGAACACAGATACGCAGTATTTT. Its protein product is CASSLQNTDTQYF.

This clonotype has only a few counts. The rearrangement uses TRBV6-5 and TRBJ1-4; 11 nucleotides align to TRBD1. CDR1 MNHEY and CDR2 SVGAGI come from the germline V gene. The CDR3 loop spans 13 amino acids. V shed 2 bases and J 13 bases; nucleotides not matched to a gene: 3. CDR3 in DNA: TGTGCCAGCAGTTACGGGACAGGGGGTATACTGTTTTTT. It yields the protein CASSYGTGGILFF.

The chain has TRBV12-3 or TRBV12-4 and TRBJ2-6, with TRBD1 matching over 7 bases. This CDR3 has 17 amino acids. V was pared by 6 bases and J by 0 bases, with 8 bases of the junction left unmatched. The CDR3 spells CASSFGQASSGANVLTF. The DNA for the CDR3 is TGTGCCAGCAGCTTTGGACAGGCGAGCTCTGGGGCCAACGTCCTGACTTTC.

This clonotype was seen repeatedly, ten times or more. CDR3: CASSYSPPGGQYNEQFF. The CDR3 region has the DNA TGTGCCAGCAGTTACTCTCCCCCGGGGGGCCAATACAATGAGCAGTTCTTC. The chain links TRBV6-5 to TRBJ2-1; TRBD2 is a possible D gene (7 bases). The CDR3 is 17 residues long. Germline-derived CDR1 and CDR2 are MNHEY and SVGAGI. V was pared by 0 bases and J by 4 bases, with 16 bases between.

The V call is TRBV6-2 or TRBV6-3, the J call TRBJ1-1; 9 bases are a match to TRBD1. With V trimmed by 5 bases and J by 4 bases, 20 bases remained unmatched. Germline V lookup: CDR1 MNHEY, CDR2 SVGEGT. This CDR3 has 19 residues. CDR3 protein: CASSRTRINRGRRATEAFF. The DNA for the CDR3 is TGTGCCAGCAGTCGTACAAGGATAAACAGGGGGCGACGAGCCACTGAAGCTTTCTTT.

The chain combines TRBV6-1 with TRBJ1-2; D is unresolved. From germline, CDR1 is MNHNS and CDR2 SASEGT. The length of the CDR3 is 12 residues. Trimming stripped 7 bases from V and 2 bases from J, with 8 bases between. Here the CDR3 reads CASIERNYGYTF. As DNA, the CDR3 is TGTGCCAGCATCGAGAGAAACTATGGCTACACCTTC.

V is TRBV13 and J is TRBJ2-5; TRBD2 matches 8 bases. This CDR3 comprises 16 residues. J lost 0 bases, V lost 2 bases, and 5 bases had no gene match. Germline V lookup: CDR1 PRHDT, CDR2 FYEKMQ (reference sequence). This CDR3 reads CASSLRVAGNQETQYF. CDR3 nucleotides: TGTGCCAGCAGCTTACGGGTAGCGGGGAACCAAGAGACCCAGTACTTC.

The chain carries TRBV7-2 and TRBJ2-3; 8 nucleotides agree with TRBD2. After removal of 4 bases from V and 2 bases from J, the junction contained 8 bases not matched to a gene. Per the germline V gene, CDR1 is SGHTA and CDR2 is FQGNSA. This CDR3 contains 16 residues. The CDR3 is CASSYMRRGATDTQYF. Here the CDR3 DNA reads TGTGCCAGCAGCTATATGCGGCGGGGGGCCACAGATACGCAGTATTTT. Filled out from reference TRBV7-2 and TRBJ2-3, the complete variable domain reads GAGVSQSPSNKVTEKGKDVELRCDPISGHTALYWYRQSLGQGLEFLIYFQGNSAPDKSGLPSDRFSAERTGGSVSTLTIQRTQQEDSAVYLCASSYMRRGATDTQYFGPGTRLTVL.

This clonotype was observed a handful of times. The chain has TRBV4-3 and TRBJ2-1, with 7 nucleotides matching TRBD2. Germline loops: CDR1 LGHNA, CDR2 YSLEER. CDR3 length equals 18 residues. Germline trimming cut 0 bases from V and 2 bases from J; bases unmatched to any gene: 10. Here the CDR3 DNA reads TGCGCCAGCAGCCAAGATCTGATTGGGAGGGGCCCCTACAATGAGCAGTTCTTC. This translates into CASSQDLIGRGPYNEQFF.

This clonotype turned up a few times. Here the CDR3 DNA reads TGTGCCAGCAGCAGGACAGTCGGCCACGAGCAGTACGTC. It is translated as CASSRTVGHEQYV. This chain links TRBV5-5 with TRBJ2-7; tentatively, D is TRBD1 (6 bases). Germline V gene data show CDR1 as SGHKS and CDR2 as YYEKEE (reference sequence). The CDR3 covers 13 residues. The ends were cut back, 4 bases at V and 5 bases at J, with 13 bases in the middle.

The V and J genes are TRBV21-1 and TRBJ2-3; the D call of TRBD1 is as the table states it, not checked on the DNA. TRBV21-1 is marked as a pseudogene. This CDR3 is built from 13 residues. The CDR3 sequence: CARRGASTDTQYF. Here the CDR3 DNA reads TGTGCCAGACGGGGCGCCAGCACAGATACGCAGTATTTT.

This clonotype was picked up many times. This chain links TRBV28 with TRBJ2-1; tentative D call: TRBD1 (5 bases). The CDR3 spans 12 residues. The ends were cut back, 4 bases at V and 9 bases at J, with 10 bases in the middle. In germline, CDR1 is MDHEN, CDR2 SYDVKM. CDR3 nucleotide sequence: TGTGCCAGCAGTTCGACAGTCAGTGAGCAGTTCTTC. The encoded protein is CASSSTVSEQFF. Full variable domain (missing parts from reference TRBV28 and TRBJ2-1): DVKVTQSSRYLVKRTGEKVFLECVQDMDHENMFWYRQDPGLGLRLIYFSYDVKMKEKGDIPEGYSVSREKKERFSLILESASTNQTSMYLCASSSTVSEQFFGPGTRLTVL.

This chain uses TRBV15 with TRBJ1-5; D remains unclear. This CDR3 has 13 residues. The germline CDR1 and CDR2 sequences are LNHNV and YYDKDF (reference sequence). The V end lost 0 bases, the J end lost 7 bases, and 7 bases lay between the germline ends. DNA for the CDR3: TGTGCCACCAGCAGAGATCTGAGCCAGCCCCAGCATTTT. Translation: CATSRDLSQPQHF.

This clonotype was counted between two and nine times. The chain employs TRBV24-1 and TRBJ2-1; no definite D call. Germline-derived CDR1 and CDR2 are KGHDR and SFDVKD. V lost 9 bases and J lost 3, with 11 bases in between. This CDR3 contains 13 residues. CDR3 residues: CATSGQHYNEQFF. CDR3 in DNA: TGTGCCACCTCGGGCCAACACTACAATGAGCAGTTCTTC.

The chain has TRBV4-1 and TRBJ2-5; a possible D gene is TRBD2 (5 bases). Germline CDR1 MGHRA, CDR2 YSYEKL. The CDR3 consists of 14 residues. Trimming took off 0 bases at V and 4 bases at J, with 9 bases between the two ends. The CDR3 sequence is CASSQDGVSETQYF. CDR3 DNA: TGCGCCAGCAGCCAAGACGGGGTCTCAGAGACCCAGTACTTC.

This chain joins TRBV15 and TRBJ1-2; weak D call: TRBD1 (6 bases). Trimming pared 1 base from V and 1 base from J, leaving 10 bases between. This CDR3 has 15 amino acids. CDR1 is LNHNV, CDR2 YYDKDF, per germline (reference sequence). In DNA form, the CDR3 reads TGTGCCACCAGCAGAGCAGCAGGGGTTAACTATGGCTACACCTTC. Its translation: CATSRAAGVNYGYTF.

The chain links TRBV5-5 to TRBJ2-3; 8 nucleotides line up with TRBD2. The CDR3 sequence is 16 residues long. Germline V gives CDR1 SGHKS, CDR2 YYEKEE (reference sequence). V gave up 4 bases and J gave up 0 bases; unmatched junction bases: 7. CDR3 bases: TGTGCCAGCAGCCAATCACTAGCGGCGAGCACAGATACGCAGTATTTT. Translation: CASSQSLAASTDTQYF.

This clonotype was detected only a few times. V is TRBV12-3 or TRBV12-4 and J is TRBJ1-1, with a tentative D call TRBD1 (5 bases). V was shortened by 3 bases and J by 5 bases, with 10 bases between the two germline ends. The CDR3 totals 13 residues. The CDR3 is CASSFLGVTEAFF. CDR3 nucleotides: TGTGCCAGCAGTTTTCTGGGGGTGACTGAAGCTTTCTTT.

There are many counts of this clonotype. The V and J genes are TRBV7-9 and TRBJ2-1, with 9 bases matching TRBD2. Germline V gene data show CDR1 as SEHNR and CDR2 as FQNEAQ (reference sequence). CDR3 length: 15 residues. The trim removed 1 base at V and 7 bases at J, leaving 5 bases unmatched. The CDR3 sequence is CASSLGGLARNEQFF. CDR3 in DNA: TGTGCCAGCAGCTTAGGGGGACTAGCTCGGAATGAGCAGTTCTTC.